These T cell receptor beta chains were read from a single sample in a study of shared clonotypes between healthy human individuals. The assay was immunoSEQ multiplex PCR, and TCRdb's table has in-frame clones only and misses some. The sample lists nearly 750,000 clones, over 55% occurring once. The sequenced sample was memory CD4+ T cells sorted from blood. These TCRs come from a young woman in good health. The CDR3 runs from the conserved cysteine through the conserved F or W. A D gene is named only where the DNA matches it firmly. Clone size, where shown, is once, few, many, or a class for clones that have expanded.

J,size,D,V,CDR3,DNA
TRBJ2-1,-,-,TRBV11-2,CASSLEGKNEQFF,TGTGCCAGCAGCTTAGAGGGGAAAAATGAGCAGTTCTTC
TRBJ1-1,-,-,TRBV5-1,CASCGTVNTEAFF,TGCGCCAGCTGCGGGACGGTGAACACTGAAGCTTTCTTT
TRBJ1-1,-,-,TRBV30,CAWSPRLGPEAFF,TGTGCCTGGAGTCCCCGGCTGGGCCCTGAAGCTTTCTTT
TRBJ1-5,-,-,TRBV19,CASHPGRQRDNQPQHF,TGTGCCAGTCACCCGGGCCGACAAAGGGACAATCAGCCCCAGCATTTT
TRBJ1-5,-,TRBD1,TRBV19,CASSIGTGRSNQPQHF,TGTGCCAGTAGTATTGGGACAGGAAGAAGCAATCAGCCCCAGCATTTT
TRBJ2-5,-,-,TRBV28,CASSRRIWAETQYF,TGTGCCAGCAGCCGACGAATCTGGGCAGAGACCCAGTACTTC
TRBJ2-6,-,-,TRBV19,CASSIQGSWVGANVLTF,TGTGCCAGTAGTATTCAGGGTTCCTGGGTTGGGGCCAACGTCCTGACTTTC
TRBJ1-1,-,TRBD1,TRBV5-1,CASSLGQVTEAFF,TGCGCCAGCAGCCTGGGACAGGTAACTGAAGCTTTCTTT
TRBJ1-1,-,-,TRBV5-4,CASSLGGGLNTEAFF,TGTGCCAGCAGCTTAGGTGGGGGGCTGAACACTGAAGCTTTCTTT
TRBJ2-1,-,TRBD2,TRBV19,CASSAPPGSGRMNEQFF,TGTGCCAGTAGTGCTCCTCCCGGGAGCGGGAGAATGAATGAGCAGTTCTTC
TRBJ1-1,-,TRBD1,TRBV7-6,CASSHQLGGQGVSHTEAFF,TGTGCCAGCAGCCACCAACTCGGCGGACAGGGGGTCTCGCACACTGAAGCTTTCTTT
TRBJ1-1,once,-,TRBV28,CASSPQISGVKGREAFF,TGTGCCAGCAGTCCGCAGATTTCAGGGGTAAAAGGACGGGAAGCTTTCTTT
TRBJ2-7,-,-,TRBV7-8,CASSFQKTPGVGYEQYF,TGTGCCAGCAGCTTCCAGAAAACTCCTGGGGTTGGCTACGAGCAGTACTTC
TRBJ2-4,-,TRBD1,TRBV9,CASSVGGTGLAKNIQYF,TGTGCCAGCAGCGTAGGGGGGACAGGATTAGCCAAAAACATTCAGTACTTC
TRBJ1-5,-,TRBD1,TRBV19,CASSPGTGNQPQHF,TGTGCCAGTAGTCCGGGGACAGGGAATCAGCCCCAGCATTTT
TRBJ1-3,-,TRBD1,TRBV4-1,CASSQRTRTGGVGDTIYF,TGCGCCAGCAGCCAAAGAACTCGGACAGGGGGCGTCGGGGACACCATATATTTT
TRBJ2-1,-,-,TRBV7-6,CASSFFLAKNNEQFF,TGTGCCAGCAGCTTTTTCCTAGCGAAAAACAATGAGCAGTTCTTC
TRBJ1-5,few,TRBD1,TRBV28,CASSSGQGAFQPQHF,TGTGCCAGCAGTTCGGGACAGGGGGCATTTCAGCCCCAGCATTTT
TRBJ1-5,-,-,TRBV7-2,CASSFGQINQPQHF,TGTGCCAGCAGTTTTGGACAGATCAATCAGCCCCAGCATTTT
TRBJ2-2,-,-,TRBV5-4,CASSLVRDSHTGELFF,TGTGCCAGCAGCTTGGTCCGGGACTCACACACCGGGGAGCTGTTTTTT
TRBJ2-6,few,TRBD1,TRBV2,CASRGTDHSGANVLTF,TGTGCCAGCAGAGGGACAGACCACTCTGGGGCCAACGTCCTGACTTTC
TRBJ2-7,-,-,TRBV27,CASFGGYEQYF,TGTGCCAGCTTCGGGGGCTACGAGCAGTACTTC
TRBJ1-4,-,-,TRBV7-9,CASSLGVGARASEKLFF,TGTGCCAGCAGCTTGGGGGTTGGTGCGAGGGCGTCAGAAAAACTGTTTTTT
TRBJ1-1,-,TRBD1,TRBV7-2,CASSFRAGGTEAFF,TGTGCCAGCAGCTTCAGAGCAGGGGGCACTGAAGCTTTCTTT
TRBJ2-7,-,TRBD2,TRBV30,CAWRTGLAYEQYF,TGTGCCTGGAGGACCGGACTAGCTTACGAGCAGTACTTC
TRBJ2-6,-,-,TRBV10-3,CAIIRDPSGANVLTF,TGTGCCATCATTAGGGACCCCTCTGGGGCCAACGTCCTGACTTTC
TRBJ2-1,-,-,TRBV5-1,CASSLAGTSNEQFF,TGCGCCAGCAGCTTGGCTGGTACCAGCAATGAGCAGTTCTTC
TRBJ1-5,-,TRBD1,TRBV19,CASSIEGQGYQPQHF,TGTGCCAGTAGTATAGAAGGACAGGGATATCAGCCCCAGCATTTT
TRBJ2-5,-,-,TRBV28,CASSLDQETQYF,TGTGCCAGCAGTTTAGACCAAGAGACCCAGTACTTC